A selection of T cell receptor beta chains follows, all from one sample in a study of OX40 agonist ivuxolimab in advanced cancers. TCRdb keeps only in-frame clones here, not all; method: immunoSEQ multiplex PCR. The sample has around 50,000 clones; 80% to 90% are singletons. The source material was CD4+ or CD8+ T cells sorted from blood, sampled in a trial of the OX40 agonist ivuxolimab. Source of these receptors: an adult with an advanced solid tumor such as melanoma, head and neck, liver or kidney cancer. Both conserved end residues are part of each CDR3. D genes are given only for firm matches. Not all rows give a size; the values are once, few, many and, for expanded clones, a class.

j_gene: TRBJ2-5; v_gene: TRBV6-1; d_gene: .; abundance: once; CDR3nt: TGTGCCAGTGAGGGGGACGGGGAGACCCAGTACTTC; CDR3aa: CASEGDGETQYF
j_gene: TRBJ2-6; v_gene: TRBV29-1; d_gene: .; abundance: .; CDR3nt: TGCAGCGTGGCGACTGACCGCTCTGGGGCCAACGTCCTGACTTTC; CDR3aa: CSVATDRSGANVLTF
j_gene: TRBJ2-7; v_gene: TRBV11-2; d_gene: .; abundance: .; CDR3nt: TGTGCCAGCAGCTTCGAGATTTCCGAGCAGTACTTC; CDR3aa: CASSFEISEQYF
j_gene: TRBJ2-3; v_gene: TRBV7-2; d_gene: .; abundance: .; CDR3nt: TGTGCCAGCAGCCTGAGAAGGGGAGATACGCAGTATTTT; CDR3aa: CASSLRRGDTQYF
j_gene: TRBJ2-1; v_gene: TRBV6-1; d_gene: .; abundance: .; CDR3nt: TGTGCCAGCATCCTCAGGGGCAGCAATGAGCAGTTCTTC; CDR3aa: CASILRGSNEQFF
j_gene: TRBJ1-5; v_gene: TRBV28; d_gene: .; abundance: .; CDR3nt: TGTGCCAGCACCCGTACCGGTATGTTTGCAGGGATCAATCAGCCCCAGCATTTT; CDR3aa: CASTRTGMFAGINQPQHF
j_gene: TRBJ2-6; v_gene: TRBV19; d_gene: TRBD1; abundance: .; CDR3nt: TGTGCCAGTAGTCCGGGACAGGGGGCGAGCTCTGGGGCCAACGTCCTGACTTTC; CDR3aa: CASSPGQGASSGANVLTF
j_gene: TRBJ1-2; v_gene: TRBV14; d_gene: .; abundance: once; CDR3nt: TGTGCCAGCAGCCAAGATTTGAGACCCAGCGATGGCTACACCTTC; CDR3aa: CASSQDLRPSDGYTF
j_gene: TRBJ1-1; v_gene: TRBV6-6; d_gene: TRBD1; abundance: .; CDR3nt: TGTGCCAGCGGATTTGGGACAGGGGGTGCTGAAGCTTTCTTT; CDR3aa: CASGFGTGGAEAFF
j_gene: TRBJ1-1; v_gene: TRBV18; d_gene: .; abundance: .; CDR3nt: TGTGCCAGCTCACCACTCCCCGGCCGGATGAACACTGAAGCTTTCTTT; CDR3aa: CASSPLPGRMNTEAFF
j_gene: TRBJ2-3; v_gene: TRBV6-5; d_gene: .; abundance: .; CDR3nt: TGTGCCAGCAGTTACGGAAGCGCCACAGATACGCAGTATTTT; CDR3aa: CASSYGSATDTQYF
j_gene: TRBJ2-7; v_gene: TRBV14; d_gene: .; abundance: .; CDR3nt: TGTGCCAGCAGCCAAGTCGGGGACTCCTACGAGCAGTACTTC; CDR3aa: CASSQVGDSYEQYF
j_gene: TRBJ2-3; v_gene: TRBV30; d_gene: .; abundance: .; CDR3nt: TGTGCGCCAAGTCTCGATACGCAGTATTTT; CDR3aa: CAPSLDTQYF
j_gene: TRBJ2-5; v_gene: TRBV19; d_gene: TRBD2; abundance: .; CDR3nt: TGTGCCAGTAGCCAACTAGCGGGAGTACAAGAGACCCAGTACTTC; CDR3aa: CASSQLAGVQETQYF
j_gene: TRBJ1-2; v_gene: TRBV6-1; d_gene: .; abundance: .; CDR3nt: TGTGCCAGCAGTGAAGGCAGGGGAGAGGGCTACACCTTC; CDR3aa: CASSEGRGEGYTF
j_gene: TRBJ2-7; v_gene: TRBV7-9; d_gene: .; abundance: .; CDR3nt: TGTGCCAGCAGCCCATCAGGACAGTCTATCGAGCAGTACTTC; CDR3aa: CASSPSGQSIEQYF
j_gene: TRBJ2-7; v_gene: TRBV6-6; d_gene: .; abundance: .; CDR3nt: TGTGCCAGCAGTTACAGGGTGGGAGACGAGCAGTACTTC; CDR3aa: CASSYRVGDEQYF
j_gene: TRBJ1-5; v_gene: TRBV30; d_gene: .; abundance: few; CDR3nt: TGTGCCTGGAGTACAGGGAGCAATCAGCCCCAGCATTTT; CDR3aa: CAWSTGSNQPQHF
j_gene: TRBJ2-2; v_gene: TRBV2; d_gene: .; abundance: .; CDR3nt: TGTGCCAGAACTTCCAGGGGGAACACCGGGGAGCTGTTTTTT; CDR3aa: CARTSRGNTGELFF
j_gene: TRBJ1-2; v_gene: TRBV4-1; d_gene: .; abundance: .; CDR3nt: TGCGCCAGCAGCCGAAGGACTGGTGGGTTGGGGAACTATGGCTACACCTTC; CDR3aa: CASSRRTGGLGNYGYTF
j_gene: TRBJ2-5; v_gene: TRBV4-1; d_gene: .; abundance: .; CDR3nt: TGCGCCAGCAGCCAAGATTTGCGGGATTCCGAGACCCAGTACTTC; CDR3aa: CASSQDLRDSETQYF
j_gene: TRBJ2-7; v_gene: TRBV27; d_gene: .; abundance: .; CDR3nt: TGTGCCAGCGTAAAAACGGGATCCTACGAGCAGTACTTC; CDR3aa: CASVKTGSYEQYF
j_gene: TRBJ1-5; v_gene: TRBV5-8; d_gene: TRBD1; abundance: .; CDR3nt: TGCGCCAGCAGCCAGGAACAGGGGGATAACCGGCCCCAGCATTTT; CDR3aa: CASSQEQGDNRPQHF
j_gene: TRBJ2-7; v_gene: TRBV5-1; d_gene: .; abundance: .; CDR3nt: TGCGCCAGCAGCCGCGGGACCTACGAGCAGTACTTC; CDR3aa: CASSRGTYEQYF
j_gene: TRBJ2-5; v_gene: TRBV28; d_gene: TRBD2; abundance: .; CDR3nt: TGTGCCAGCAGCTCCGGGACTAGCGTAACCATCCAAGAGACCCAGTACTTC; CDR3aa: CASSSGTSVTIQETQYF
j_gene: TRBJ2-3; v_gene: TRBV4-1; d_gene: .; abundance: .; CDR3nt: TGCGCCAGCAGCCAGAAGGGGGATGGCAGCGGGATCACAGATACGCAGTATTTT; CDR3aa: CASSQKGDGSGITDTQYF
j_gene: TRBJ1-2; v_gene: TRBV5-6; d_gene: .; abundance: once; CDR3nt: TGTGCCAGCACCCAGACAGACTATGGCTACACCTTC; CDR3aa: CASTQTDYGYTF
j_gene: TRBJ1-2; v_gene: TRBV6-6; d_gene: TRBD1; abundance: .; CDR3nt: TGTGCCAGCAGTCGTCCGGGACAGGTGGTTGGCTACACCTTC; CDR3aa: CASSRPGQVVGYTF
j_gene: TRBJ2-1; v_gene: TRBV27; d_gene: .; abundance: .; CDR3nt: TGTGCCAGCAGTTTATTCGGGGATGATCTATTCAATGAGCAGTTCTTC; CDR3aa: CASSLFGDDLFNEQFF
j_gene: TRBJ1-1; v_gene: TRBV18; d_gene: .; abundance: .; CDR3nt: TGTGCCAGCTCACCACCGGGGGGAGGGAACACTGAAGCTTTCTTT; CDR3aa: CASSPPGGGNTEAFF
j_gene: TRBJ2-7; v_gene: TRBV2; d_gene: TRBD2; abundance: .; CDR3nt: TGTGCCAGCAGTCCTCAACTAGCGGGAGGGCACGAGCAGTACTTC; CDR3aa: CASSPQLAGGHEQYF
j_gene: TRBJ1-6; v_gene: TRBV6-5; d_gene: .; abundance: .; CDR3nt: TGTGCCAGCAGGGCAGGGGTCGACTCACCCCTCCACTTT; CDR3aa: CASRAGVDSPLHF
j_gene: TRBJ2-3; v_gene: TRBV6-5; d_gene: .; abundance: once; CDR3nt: TGTGCCAGCCGAAGGGGCCGTACCTCAGATACGCAGTATTTT; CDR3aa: CASRRGRTSDTQYF
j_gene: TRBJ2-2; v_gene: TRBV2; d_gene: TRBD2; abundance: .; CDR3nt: TGTGCCAGCTCTAGCGGGAACACCGGGGAGCTGTTTTTT; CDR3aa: CASSSGNTGELFF
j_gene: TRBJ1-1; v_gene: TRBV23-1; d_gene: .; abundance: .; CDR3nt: TGCGCCAGCAGTCATGTCATGAACACTGAAGCTTTCTTT; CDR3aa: CASSHVMNTEAFF
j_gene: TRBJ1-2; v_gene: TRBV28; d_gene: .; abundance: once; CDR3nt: TGTGCCAGCAACAGAGGGGGTCAGGGAGCCACTGGCTACACCTTC; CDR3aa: CASNRGGQGATGYTF
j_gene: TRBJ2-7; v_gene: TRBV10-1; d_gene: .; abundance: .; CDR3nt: TGCGCCAGCAGTGAGTCTGGCGCCTCCAAGCAGTACTTC; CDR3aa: CASSESGASKQYF
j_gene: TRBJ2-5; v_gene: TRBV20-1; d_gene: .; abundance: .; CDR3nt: TGCAGTGCTTTCAAAGAGACCCAGTACTTC; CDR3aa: CSAFKETQYF
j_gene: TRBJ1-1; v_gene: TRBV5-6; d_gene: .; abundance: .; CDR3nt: TGTGCCAGCAGCTTCAGGGGAGGGACTGAAGCTTTCTTT; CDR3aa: CASSFRGGTEAFF
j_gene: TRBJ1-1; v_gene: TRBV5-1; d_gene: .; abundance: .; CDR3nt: TGCGCCAGCAGCTGGAGCCCAGGGACGAACACTGAAGCTTTCTTT; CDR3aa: CASSWSPGTNTEAFF
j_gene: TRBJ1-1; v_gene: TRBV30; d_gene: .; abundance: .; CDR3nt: TGTGCCTGGAAACCCTGGGTGAACACTGAAGCTTTCTTT; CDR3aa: CAWKPWVNTEAFF
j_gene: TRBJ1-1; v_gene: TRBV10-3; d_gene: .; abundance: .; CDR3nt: TGTGCCATCAGTTCACAGGGGAACACTGAAGCTTTCTTT; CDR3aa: CAISSQGNTEAFF
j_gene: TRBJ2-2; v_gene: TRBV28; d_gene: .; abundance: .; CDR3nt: TGTGCCAGCAGCCAACTAGGGCCGAACACCGGGGAGCTGTTTTTT; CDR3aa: CASSQLGPNTGELFF
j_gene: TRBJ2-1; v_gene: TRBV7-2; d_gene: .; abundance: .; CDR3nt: TGTGCCAGCAGCTTAGGTATAGGCTCCTACAATGAGCAGTTCTTC; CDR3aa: CASSLGIGSYNEQFF
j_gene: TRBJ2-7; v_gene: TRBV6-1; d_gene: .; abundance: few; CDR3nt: TGTGCCAGCAGTGGACGGGCTTCCTACGAGCAGTACTTC; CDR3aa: CASSGRASYEQYF
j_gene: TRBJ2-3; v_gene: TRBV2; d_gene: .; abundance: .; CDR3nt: TGTGCCAGCAGTCAGCGGGATACGCAGTATTTT; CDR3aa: CASSQRDTQYF
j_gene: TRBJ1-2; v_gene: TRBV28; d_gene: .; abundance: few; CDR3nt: TGTGCCATTTCTGGTTCGGACTATGGCTACACCTTC; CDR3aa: CAISGSDYGYTF
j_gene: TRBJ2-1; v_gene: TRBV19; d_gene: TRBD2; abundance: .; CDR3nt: TGTGCCAGTAGTATCCAGCGGGAGCGCGATGAGCAGTTCTTC; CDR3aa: CASSIQRERDEQFF
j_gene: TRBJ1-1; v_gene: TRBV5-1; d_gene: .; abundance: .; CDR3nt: TGCGCCAGCAGCTCCAGGACTCGGAACACTGAAGCTTTCTTT; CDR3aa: CASSSRTRNTEAFF
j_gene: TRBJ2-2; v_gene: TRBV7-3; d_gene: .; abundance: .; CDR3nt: TGTGCCAGCAGCTTATCGGGAGCGACCGGGGAGCTGTTTTTT; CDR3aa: CASSLSGATGELFF
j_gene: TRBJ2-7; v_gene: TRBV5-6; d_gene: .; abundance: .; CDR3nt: TGTGCCAGCGCACGGAGCTCCTACGAGCAGTACTTC; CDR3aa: CASARSSYEQYF
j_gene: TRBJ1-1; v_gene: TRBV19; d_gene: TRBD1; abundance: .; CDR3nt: TGTGCCAGTAGTACCGGACAGGGGGTTGTGAACACTGAAGCTTTCTTT; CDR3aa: CASSTGQGVVNTEAFF